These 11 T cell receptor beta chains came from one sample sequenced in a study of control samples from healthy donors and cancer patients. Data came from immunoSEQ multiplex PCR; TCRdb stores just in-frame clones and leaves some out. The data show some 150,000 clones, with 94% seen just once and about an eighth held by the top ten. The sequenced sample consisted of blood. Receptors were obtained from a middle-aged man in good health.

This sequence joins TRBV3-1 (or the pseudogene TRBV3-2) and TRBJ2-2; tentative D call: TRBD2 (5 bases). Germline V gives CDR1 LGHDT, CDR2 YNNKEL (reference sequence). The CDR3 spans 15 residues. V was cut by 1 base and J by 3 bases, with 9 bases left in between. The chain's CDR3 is CASSQALVDTGELFF. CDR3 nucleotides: TGTGCCAGCAGCCAAGCACTAGTGGACACCGGGGAGCTGTTTTTT.

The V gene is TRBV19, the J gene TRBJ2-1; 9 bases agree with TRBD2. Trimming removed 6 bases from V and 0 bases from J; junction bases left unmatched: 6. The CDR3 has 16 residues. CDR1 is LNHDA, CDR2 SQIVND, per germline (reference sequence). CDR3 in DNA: TGTGCCAGTAGGGCTAGCGGGATAAGCTCCTACAATGAGCAGTTCTTC. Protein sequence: CASRASGISSYNEQFF.

The CDR3 loop reads CASSDRGGQFF. CDR3 DNA: TGTGCCAGCAGCGACAGGGGCGGGCAGTTCTTC. The V call is TRBV2, the J call TRBJ2-1; TRBD1 agrees at 8 bases. This CDR3 spans 11 amino acids. Germline CDR1 and CDR2: SNHLY and FYNNEI. V shed 6 bases, J shed 12 bases, and the junction held 4 bases outside the gene matches.

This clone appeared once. The chain's CDR3 is CASSFFAGKDEQFF. The CDR3 coding sequence is TGTGCCAGCAGTTTCTTTGCAGGGAAGGATGAGCAGTTCTTC. V gene TRBV27 combines with J gene TRBJ2-1; tentatively, D is TRBD1 (5 bases). V lost 3 bases to trimming and J lost 8 bases, with 14 bases between them. The germline V gene has CDR1 MNHEY and CDR2 SMNVEV (reference sequence). This CDR3 has 14 residues.

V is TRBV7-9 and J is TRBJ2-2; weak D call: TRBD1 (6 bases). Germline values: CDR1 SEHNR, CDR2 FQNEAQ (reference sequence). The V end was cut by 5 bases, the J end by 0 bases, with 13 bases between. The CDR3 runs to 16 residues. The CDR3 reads CASSPMWTANTGELFF. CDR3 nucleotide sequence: TGTGCCAGCAGCCCTATGTGGACAGCGAACACCGGGGAGCTGTTTTTT.

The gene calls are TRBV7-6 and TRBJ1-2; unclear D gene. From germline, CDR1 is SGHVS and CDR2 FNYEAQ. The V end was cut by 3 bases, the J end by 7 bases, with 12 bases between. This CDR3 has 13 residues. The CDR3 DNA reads TGTGCCAGCAGCTTCCATACCGCAAGTGGCTACACCTTC. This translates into CASSFHTASGYTF.

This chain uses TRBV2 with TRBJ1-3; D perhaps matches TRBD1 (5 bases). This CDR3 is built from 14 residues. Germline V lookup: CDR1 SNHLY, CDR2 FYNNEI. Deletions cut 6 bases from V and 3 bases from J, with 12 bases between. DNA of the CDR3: TGTGCCAGCAGCGAGGGGATCGGTGGAAACACCATATATTTT. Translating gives CASSEGIGGNTIYF. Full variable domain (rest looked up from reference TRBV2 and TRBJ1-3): EPEVTQTPSHQVTQMGQEVILRCVPISNHLYFYWYRQILGQKVEFLVSFYNNEISEKSEIFDDQFSVERPDGSNFTLKIRSTKLEDSAMYFCASSEGIGGNTIYFGEGSWLTVV.

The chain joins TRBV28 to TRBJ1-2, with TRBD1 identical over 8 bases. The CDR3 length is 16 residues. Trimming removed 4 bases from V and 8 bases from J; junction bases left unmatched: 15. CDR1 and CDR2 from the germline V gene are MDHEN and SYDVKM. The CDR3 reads CASSSNGQGGYVGYTF. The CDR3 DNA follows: TGTGCCAGCAGTTCAAATGGACAGGGAGGGTATGTAGGCTACACCTTC.

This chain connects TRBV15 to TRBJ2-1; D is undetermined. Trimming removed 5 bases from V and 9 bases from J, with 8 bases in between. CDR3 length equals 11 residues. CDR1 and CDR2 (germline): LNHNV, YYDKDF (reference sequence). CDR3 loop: CATSLGLEQFF. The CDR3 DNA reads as TGTGCCACCAGCTTAGGTCTTGAGCAGTTCTTC.

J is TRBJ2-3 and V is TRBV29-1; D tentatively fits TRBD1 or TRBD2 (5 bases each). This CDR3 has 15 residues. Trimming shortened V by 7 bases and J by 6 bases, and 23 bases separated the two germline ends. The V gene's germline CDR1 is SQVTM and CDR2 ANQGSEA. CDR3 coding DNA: TGCAGCGGATTGGATCCCGGGACGAATTTTGATACGCAGTATTTT. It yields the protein CSGLDPGTNFDTQYF.

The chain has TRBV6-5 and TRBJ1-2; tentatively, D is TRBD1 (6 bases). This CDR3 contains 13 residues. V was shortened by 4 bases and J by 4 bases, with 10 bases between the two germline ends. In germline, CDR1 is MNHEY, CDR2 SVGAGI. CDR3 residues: CASSLQGFYGYTF. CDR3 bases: TGTGCCAGCAGTTTACAGGGATTCTATGGCTACACCTTC.